This T cell receptor beta chain was observed in a study of shared clonotypes between healthy human individuals. Study at large: CD4 naive cells filled three plates per donor, CD4 memory three, CD8 naive two and CD8 memory one.

Overall study findings and caveats: Investigators expected sequencing depth to affect clonotype sharing among donors.

Only a few counts were recorded for this clone. The antigen is unknown. The V end was cut by 3 bases, the J end by 9 bases, with 20 bases between. The CDR3 sequence is 15 residues long. CDR1 is MDHEN, CDR2 SYDVKM, per germline. Assay execution proceeded at the deep level. Assay: immunoSEQ multiplex PCR; the TCRdb copy retains only in-frame clones and omits some. The sample consists of about 1 million clones, 70% to 80% of them appearing once. The sample consisted of memory CD4+ T cells sorted from blood. This sample's subset: CD45RA-negative fraction. The chain couples TRBV28 to TRBJ1-2; D call uncertain. The source of this sequence is a man younger than 30 in good health. The CDR3 bases are TGTGCCAGCAGTTTTATGGCAGGTCAAGCTGGGAGCTACACCTTC. Residues: CASSFMAGQAGSYTF.